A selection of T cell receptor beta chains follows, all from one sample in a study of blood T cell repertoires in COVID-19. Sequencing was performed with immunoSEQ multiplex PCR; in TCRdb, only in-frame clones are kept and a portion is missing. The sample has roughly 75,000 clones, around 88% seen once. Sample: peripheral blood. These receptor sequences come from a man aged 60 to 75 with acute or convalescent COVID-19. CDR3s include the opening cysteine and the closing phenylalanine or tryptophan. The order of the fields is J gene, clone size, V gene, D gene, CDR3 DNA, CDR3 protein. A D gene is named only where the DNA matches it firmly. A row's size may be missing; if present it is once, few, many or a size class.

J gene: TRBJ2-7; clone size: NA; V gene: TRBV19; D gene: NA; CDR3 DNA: TGTGCCAGTAGTAGGGGTGGAGGGTTAGCCTCCTACGAGCAGTACTTC; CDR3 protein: CASSRGGGLASYEQYF
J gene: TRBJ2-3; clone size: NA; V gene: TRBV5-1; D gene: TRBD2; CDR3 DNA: TGCGCCAGCAGCTTGGGACTAGCGGGAAATACAGATACGCAGTATTTT; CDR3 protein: CASSLGLAGNTDTQYF
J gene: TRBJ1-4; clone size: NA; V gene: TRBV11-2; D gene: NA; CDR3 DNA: TGTGCCAGCAGCTCTGCAGGGGCAACTAATGAAAAACTGTTTTTT; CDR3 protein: CASSSAGATNEKLFF
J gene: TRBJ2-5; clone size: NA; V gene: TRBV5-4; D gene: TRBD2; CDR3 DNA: TGTGCCAGCAGCTTGGTAGGGACTAGGGAGACCCAGTACTTC; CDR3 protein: CASSLVGTRETQYF
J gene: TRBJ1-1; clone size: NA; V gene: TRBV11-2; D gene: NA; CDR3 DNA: TGTGCCAGCAGCGTCCTAAAAGACCCGGACATCCCTCAGAACACTGAAGCTTTCTTT; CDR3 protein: CASSVLKDPDIPQNTEAFF
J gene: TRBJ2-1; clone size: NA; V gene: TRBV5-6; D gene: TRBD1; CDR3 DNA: TGTGCCAGCAGCATCCGGGACAGAAAATACAATGAGCAGTTCTTC; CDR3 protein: CASSIRDRKYNEQFF
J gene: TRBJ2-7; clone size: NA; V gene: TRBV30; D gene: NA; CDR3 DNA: TGTGCCTGGAGGCGTCCACCGGGCTCCTACGAGCAGTACTTC; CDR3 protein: CAWRRPPGSYEQYF
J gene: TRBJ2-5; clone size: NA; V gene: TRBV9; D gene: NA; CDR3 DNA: TGTGCCAGCAGCGGCGAAGGGGGAGGGTTGGAGACCCAGTACTTC; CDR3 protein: CASSGEGGGLETQYF
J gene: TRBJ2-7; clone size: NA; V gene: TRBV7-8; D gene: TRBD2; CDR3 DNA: TGTGCCAGCAGCTTAGCGGAGACTAGCACTGGCTACGAGCAGTACTTC; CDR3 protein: CASSLAETSTGYEQYF
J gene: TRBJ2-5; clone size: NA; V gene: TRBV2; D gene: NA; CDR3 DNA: TGTGCCAGCAGTGTTCGGGGATCAGAGACCCAGTACTTC; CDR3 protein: CASSVRGSETQYF
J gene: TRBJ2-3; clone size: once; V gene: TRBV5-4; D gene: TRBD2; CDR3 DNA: TGTGCCAGCAGCGCCCCGGGGGGGGGAGCTAGCACAGATACGCAGTATTTT; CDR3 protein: CASSAPGGGASTDTQYF
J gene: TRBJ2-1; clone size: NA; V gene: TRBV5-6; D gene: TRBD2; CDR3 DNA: TGTGCCAGCAGCTTTTTAGCGGGAGTAAACTACAATGAGCAGTTCTTC; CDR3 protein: CASSFLAGVNYNEQFF
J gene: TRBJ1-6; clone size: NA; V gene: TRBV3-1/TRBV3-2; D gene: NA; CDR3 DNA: TGTGCCAGCAGCCCTACGGACGGCCGGGAGTCACCCCTCCACTTT; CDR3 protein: CASSPTDGRESPLHF